This TCR beta chain was captured by sequencing in a study of OX40 agonist ivuxolimab in advanced cancers. Study background: Dose-escalation patients were diagnosed with hepatocellular carcinoma, melanoma, renal cell cancer or head and neck cancer.

Sequencing was performed with immunoSEQ multiplex PCR; in TCRdb, only in-frame clones are kept and a portion is missing. This sample carries fewer than 85,000 clones, about four fifths of them seen once, and the ten largest clones take less than 6%. This CDR3 has 13 residues. The germline V gene has CDR1 SGHTA and CDR2 FQGNSA. Trimming shortened V by 2 bases and J by 5 bases, and 8 bases separated the two germline ends. This clone was detected once. The sequence came from an adult with an advanced solid tumor such as melanoma, head and neck, liver or kidney cancer. This chain uses TRBV7-2 with TRBJ2-3, with D uncertain. Sequenced here: CD4+ or CD8+ T cells sorted from blood, sampled in a trial of the OX40 agonist ivuxolimab. CDR3 nucleotide sequence: TGTGCCAGCAGCTTAAATCTGCTAGATACGCAGTATTTT. Protein product: CASSLNLLDTQYF.